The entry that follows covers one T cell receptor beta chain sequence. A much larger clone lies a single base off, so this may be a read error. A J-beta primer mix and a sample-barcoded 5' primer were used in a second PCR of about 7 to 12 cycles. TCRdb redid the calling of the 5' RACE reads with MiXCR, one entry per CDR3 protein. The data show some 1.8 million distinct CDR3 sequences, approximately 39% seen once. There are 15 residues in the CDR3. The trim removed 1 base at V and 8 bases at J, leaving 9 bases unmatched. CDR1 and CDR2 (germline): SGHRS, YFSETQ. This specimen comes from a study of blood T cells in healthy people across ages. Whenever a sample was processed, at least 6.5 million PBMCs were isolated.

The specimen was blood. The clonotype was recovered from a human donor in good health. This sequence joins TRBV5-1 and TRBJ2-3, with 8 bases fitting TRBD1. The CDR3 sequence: CASSLFQGAEATQYF. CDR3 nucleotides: TGCGCCAGCAGCTTGTTCCAGGGGGCAGAAGCTACGCAGTATTTT.